Below, 22 T cell receptor beta chains from the same sample are listed, as sequenced in a study of blood T cell repertoires in COVID-19. TCRdb keeps only in-frame clones here, not all; method: immunoSEQ multiplex PCR. The table lists over 120,000 clones, around 78% of them singletons. The source material was peripheral blood. These receptor sequences come from a woman in her sixties with acute or convalescent COVID-19.

V is TRBV3-1 (or the pseudogene TRBV3-2) and J is TRBJ2-1; D call uncertain. CDR1 and CDR2 (germline): LGHDT, YNNKEL (reference sequence). This CDR3 has 12 amino acids. V gave up 4 bases and J gave up 7 bases, with 8 bases separating them. CDR3 in amino acids: CASSLERNEQFF. The CDR3 nucleotides are TGTGCCAGCAGCCTAGAGAGAAATGAGCAGTTCTTC.

The CDR3 nucleotides read TGTGCCAGCAGTCCAGGGACAGGGCTTTATAGCAATCAGCCCCAGCATTTT. Encoded protein: CASSPGTGLYSNQPQHF. The chain has TRBV27 and TRBJ1-5; 9 nucleotides match TRBD1. V lost 5 bases to trimming and J lost 0 bases; unmatched junction nucleotides: 8. The CDR3 totals 17 residues. Germline CDR1 and CDR2: MNHEY and SMNVEV (reference sequence).

The rearrangement links TRBV30 to TRBJ2-7; the D gene is possibly TRBD2 (5 bases). Trimming stripped 0 bases from V and 6 bases from J, with 12 bases between. Germline lookup yields CDR1 GTSNPN and CDR2 SVGIG (reference sequence). This CDR3 comprises 13 residues. The CDR3 bases are TGTGCCTGGAGTGTAAGAGGAGGTTCCGAGCAGTACTTC. Residues: CAWSVRGGSEQYF. Looking up the rest from reference TRBV30 and TRBJ2-7 gives the full variable domain: SQTIHQWPATLVQPVGSPLSLECTVEGTSNPNLYWYRQAAGRGLQLLFYSVGIGQISSEVPQNLSASRPQDRQFILSSKKLLLSDSGFYLCAWSVRGGSEQYFGPGTRLTVT.

CDR3 coding DNA: TGTGCCAGCAGTGAAAGCGGGATAGAGACCCAGTACTTC. Its translation: CASSESGIETQYF. The chain employs TRBV11-2 and TRBJ2-5; 7 bases match TRBD2. The V segment lost 6 bases and the J segment 4 bases; nucleotides outside the gene matches: 5. Per germline, CDR1 SGHAT and CDR2 FQNNGV. CDR3 length equals 13 residues.

The chain recombines TRBV7-8 with TRBJ2-1; TRBD2 aligns across 10 bases. Germline V CDR1 and CDR2: SGHVS, FQNEAQ. The length of the CDR3 is 16 residues. Losses at the gene ends were 5 bases for V and 4 bases for J; bases not matched to a gene: 8. CDR3 nucleotide sequence: TGTGCCAGCAGCGTATCCCTAGCGGGGGCATACAATGAGCAGTTCTTC. As protein: CASSVSLAGAYNEQFF. The whole variable domain, filled in from reference TRBV7-8 and TRBJ2-1, reads GAGVSQSPRYKVAKRGQDVALRCDPISGHVSLFWYQQALGQGPEFLTYFQNEAQLDKSGLPSDRFFAERPEGSVSTLKIQRTQQEDSAVYLCASSVSLAGAYNEQFFGPGTRLTVL.

The chain joins TRBV19 to TRBJ2-2; the D gene is possibly TRBD2 (6 bases). The germline V gene encodes CDR1 LNHDA and CDR2 SQIVND (reference sequence). Trimming removed 3 bases from V and 5 bases from J, with 16 bases in between. The CDR3 covers 16 residues. The CDR3 DNA reads TGTGCCAGTAGTATGGGCGGAATGGGGGGAACCGGGGAGCTGTTTTTT. Its translation is CASSMGGMGGTGELFF.

The chain has TRBV20-1 and TRBJ2-1, with a tentative D call TRBD2 (6 bases). The V gene's germline CDR1 is DFQATT and CDR2 SNEGSKA (reference sequence). The CDR3 loop spans 10 amino acids. CDR3: CSLGLNEQFF. DNA for the CDR3: TGCAGCCTGGGACTCAATGAGCAGTTCTTC.

The chain carries TRBV6-5 and TRBJ2-1; D might be TRBD1 (6 bases). The CDR3 is 12 amino acids. CDR1 and CDR2 (germline): MNHEY, SVGAGI. V was cut by 7 bases and J by 7 bases, with 11 bases left in between. CDR3 DNA: TGTGCCAGCAACAGGGTGTATAATGAGCAGTTCTTC. Its protein product is CASNRVYNEQFF.

V is TRBV19 and J is TRBJ1-3; D gene unclear. This CDR3 contains 14 residues. The germline gives CDR1 LNHDA, CDR2 SQIVND (reference sequence). V lost 5 bases and J 0 bases, leaving 8 bases between the germline ends. CDR3 amino acids: CASSHPSSGNTIYF. The CDR3 bases are TGTGCCAGTAGTCATCCCAGCTCTGGAAACACCATATATTTT.

A few counts support this clone. The J gene is TRBJ2-2, the V gene TRBV2; no clear D. CDR3 length equals 14 residues. Between the trimmed V and J ends, which lost 2 bases and 5 bases, there was a span of 9 bases. Germline CDR1 reads SNHLY; CDR2 reads FYNNEI. Here the CDR3 DNA reads TGTGCCAGCAGTGAAACTCGAGCTACCGGGGAGCTGTTTTTT. Translation gives CASSETRATGELFF.

This clone was detected a few times. The gene calls are TRBV4-2 and TRBJ2-1; TRBD2 aligns across 8 bases. The CDR3 is 16 residues long. Looked up from germline, CDR1 is LGHNA and CDR2 is YNFKEQ. J lost 2 bases, V lost 4 bases, and 7 bases had no gene match. CDR3 coding DNA: TGTGCCAGCAGCCGAACTAGCGGAGTGACCTACAATGAGCAGTTCTTC. As protein: CASSRTSGVTYNEQFF.

Only a few counts were recorded for this clone. This chain links TRBV9 with TRBJ2-3; D is unresolved. Trimming removed 2 bases at V and 0 bases at J, with 10 bases between. The CDR3 covers 15 residues. Germline CDR1 SGDLS, CDR2 YYNGEE. The DNA of the CDR3 is TGTGCCAGCAGCGTGTCGGGTGCTAGCACAGATACGCAGTATTTT. Encoded protein: CASSVSGASTDTQYF.

This clone was observed a few times. The chain uses TRBV19 and TRBJ1-1; TRBD1 might be the D (5 bases). The ends were cut back, 6 bases at V and 4 bases at J, with 24 bases in the middle. The CDR3 contains 17 residues. The V gene's germline CDR1 is LNHDA and CDR2 SQIVND (reference sequence). The CDR3 loop reads CASRASEGQLGGTEAFF. In DNA form, the CDR3 reads TGTGCCAGTAGGGCGAGTGAGGGGCAACTCGGGGGCACTGAAGCTTTCTTT.

This chain uses TRBV6-5 with TRBJ2-7; D is unresolved. CDR1 MNHEY and CDR2 SVGAGI come from the germline V gene. V was shortened by 4 bases and J by 3 bases, with 4 bases between the two germline ends. This CDR3 spans 11 amino acids. The CDR3 here is CASSSVYEQYF. The CDR3 nucleotides are TGTGCCAGCAGTTCAGTCTACGAGCAGTACTTC.

The chain employs TRBV27 and TRBJ2-5, with 10 bases lining up with TRBD1. The CDR3 totals 15 residues. Per germline, CDR1 MNHEY and CDR2 SMNVEV (reference sequence). The ends lost 6 bases at V and 3 bases at J; junction bases unmatched: 7. The CDR3 reads CASSSPGQGEETQYF. The CDR3, as DNA: TGTGCCAGCAGCTCACCTGGACAGGGGGAAGAGACCCAGTACTTC.

This clone appeared once. The chain is built from TRBV15 and TRBJ2-1; 14 bases are shared with TRBD2. Germline V gives CDR1 LNHNV, CDR2 YYDKDF (reference sequence). V lost 0 bases to trimming and J lost 5 bases; unmatched junction nucleotides: 9. The CDR3 contains 19 residues. CDR3 DNA sequence: TGTGCCACCAGCAGAGAGAGGGGACTAGCGGGAGTAGGGCACAATGAGCAGTTCTTC. Translation: CATSRERGLAGVGHNEQFF.

This clone was observed many times. V usage is TRBV2 and J usage is TRBJ2-2, with TRBD2 identical over 9 bases. Per germline, CDR1 SNHLY and CDR2 FYNNEI. Trimming took 4 bases from V and 5 from J; bases not matched to a gene: 5. The CDR3 has 15 residues. DNA for the CDR3: TGTGCCAGCAGTGGGCGGGAGGGCCCAACCGGGGAGCTGTTTTTT. Translated, it gives CASSGREGPTGELFF.

J is TRBJ2-7 and V is TRBV29-1; 8 nucleotides line up with TRBD2. After removal of 6 bases from V and 3 bases from J, the junction contained 7 bases not matched to a gene. The CDR3 loop spans 13 amino acids. Germline CDR1 and CDR2: SQVTM and ANQGSEA. The CDR3 nucleotides are TGCAGCGTCGTTCCTGGGACTAGCTACGAGCAGTACTTC. Its translation is CSVVPGTSYEQYF.

This clone was observed once. V gene TRBV19 combines with J gene TRBJ2-2; 8 positions agree with TRBD2. Germline-derived CDR1 and CDR2 are LNHDA and SQIVND (reference sequence). V gave up 5 bases and J gave up 0 bases; unmatched junction bases: 8. The CDR3 loop spans 17 amino acids. CDR3 sequence (DNA): TGTGCCAGTAGTCTCAAAGCGGGGGCGCCGAACACCGGGGAGCTGTTTTTT. Protein: CASSLKAGAPNTGELFF.

The CDR3 sequence: CASGGGAGNEQFF. DNA for the CDR3: TGTGCCAGTGGAGGGGGCGCGGGCAATGAGCAGTTCTTC. The J gene is TRBJ2-1, the V gene TRBV7-3; the D gene is possibly TRBD1 (7 bases). V gave up 9 bases and J gave up 6 bases, with 15 bases separating them. This CDR3 comprises 13 residues. Germline V gene data show CDR1 as SGHTA and CDR2 as FQGTGA.

This clone was seen a few times. V gene TRBV24-1 combines with J gene TRBJ1-5; D gene ambiguous. Germline values: CDR1 KGHDR, CDR2 SFDVKD. The CDR3 sequence is 16 residues long. Trimming removed 4 bases at V and 4 bases at J, with 16 bases between. This CDR3 is CATSDPGTGDNQPQHF. CDR3 DNA: TGTGCCACCAGTGACCCGGGCACGGGAGATAATCAGCCCCAGCATTTT.

This clone was counted a single time. The chain has TRBV3-1 (or the pseudogene TRBV3-2) and TRBJ2-5; a weak D match, TRBD2 (6 bases). The CDR3 contains 15 residues. Germline V lookup: CDR1 LGHDT, CDR2 YNNKEL (reference sequence). With 2 bases removed from V and 5 bases from J, the gap between germline ends came to 15 bases. Here the CDR3 DNA reads TGTGCCAGCAGCCAAAAAAGGAGGGTTCACGAGACCCAGTACTTC. It codes for CASSQKRRVHETQYF.